These 25 T cell receptor beta chains were sequenced from one sample in a study of OX40 agonist ivuxolimab in advanced cancers. Library construction relied on the immunoSEQ multiplex PCR assay. Imported from immuneACCESS, the table was reduced by TCRdb to in-frame sequences with V and J called. These copies leave out some clones; in studies compared against another copy, an unresolved V gene accounts for under half, and the cause of the remainder is not known. A total of around 67,000 clones appear in this sample, over 70% of them only once. The biggest ten clones account for more than 1% of the sample. The sequenced sample was CD4+ or CD8+ T cells sorted from blood, obtained in a trial of the OX40 agonist ivuxolimab. The origin of the receptors is an adult with an advanced solid tumor such as melanoma, head and neck, liver or kidney cancer.

The chain recombines TRBV5-1 with TRBJ2-5; D is unclear. This CDR3 spans 13 amino acids. The germline V gene encodes CDR1 SGHRS and CDR2 YFSETQ. Trimming took 4 bases from V and 2 from J, leaving 9 bases between them. The CDR3 sequence is CASSRTEQETQYF. CDR3 bases: TGCGCCAGCAGCCGGACGGAACAAGAGACCCAGTACTTC.

The gene calls are TRBV7-9 and TRBJ1-2; D is possibly TRBD1 (6 bases). This CDR3 is built from 14 residues. The germline gives CDR1 SEHNR, CDR2 FQNEAQ (reference sequence). V gave up 4 bases and J gave up 8 bases, with 17 bases separating them. The CDR3 region is CASSSQGLTGGYTF. DNA of the CDR3: TGTGCCAGCAGCTCACAGGGACTAACGGGAGGCTACACCTTC.

This clone was detected only a few times. V is TRBV25-1 and J is TRBJ1-2; D unresolved. Trimming cost V 0 bases and J 7 bases, with 6 bases left between them. This CDR3 region has 12 residues. The germline V gene encodes CDR1 MGHDK and CDR2 SYGVNS. CDR3 region: CASSEYKSGYTF. The CDR3 region has the DNA TGTGCCAGCAGTGAATATAAGTCTGGCTACACCTTC.

V and J are TRBV5-1 and TRBJ2-7, with D maybe TRBD2 (6 bases). The CDR3 is 13 residues long. Germline values: CDR1 SGHRS, CDR2 YFSETQ. Trimming stripped 7 bases from V and 5 bases from J, with 16 bases between. The CDR3 sequence is CASSVIGGNEQYF. As DNA, the CDR3 is TGCGCCAGCTCCGTGATAGGCGGGAACGAGCAGTACTTC.

The CDR3, as DNA: TGCAGCGTTGAGTTGAGGATCAATGAGCAGTTCTTC. This encodes CSVELRINEQFF. The gene calls are TRBV29-1 and TRBJ2-1; D remains unclear. V gave up 3 bases and J gave up 6 bases, with 9 bases separating them. Germline V gene data show CDR1 as SQVTM and CDR2 as ANQGSEA. This CDR3 has 12 amino acids.

The chain has TRBV5-4 and TRBJ1-1; D ambiguous. V lost 2 bases to trimming and J lost 1 base, with 6 bases between them. Germline CDR1 is SGHNT and CDR2 is YYREEE (reference sequence). The CDR3 covers 13 residues. The CDR3 spells CASSFQWNTEAFF. The CDR3 nucleotides read TGTGCCAGCAGCTTTCAATGGAACACTGAAGCTTTCTTT.

The rearrangement links TRBV7-9 to TRBJ2-1; tentative D call: TRBD2 (6 bases). The CDR3 runs 14 residues. V lost 8 bases and J 6 bases, leaving 17 bases between the germline ends. The germline CDR1 and CDR2 sequences are SEHNR and FQNEAQ (reference sequence). CDR3 DNA sequence: TGTGCCAGCGTACCGGGGGTAGGAAGCAATGAGCAGTTCTTC. Protein sequence: CASVPGVGSNEQFF.

This chain links TRBV5-1 with TRBJ1-1, with D hard to call. Trimming left V 0 bases short and J 8 bases short, with 11 bases between. CDR1 and CDR2 from the germline V gene are SGHRS and YFSETQ. The CDR3 loop spans 13 amino acids. The CDR3 protein is CASSLVRTSEAFF. CDR3 DNA sequence: TGCGCCAGCAGCTTGGTTCGAACGTCCGAAGCTTTCTTT.

This rearrangement joins TRBV11-2 to TRBJ2-3, with a weak D call TRBD1 (5 bases). This CDR3 is 16 amino acids long. Germline V gene data show CDR1 as SGHAT and CDR2 as FQNNGV. The ends were cut back, 5 bases at V and 0 bases at J, with 15 bases in the middle. The CDR3 sequence: CASSLLWQGSTDTQYF. In nucleotides, the CDR3 is TGTGCCAGCAGCCTCCTCTGGCAGGGCAGCACAGATACGCAGTATTTT.

This clone was recorded only once. The chain combines TRBV5-4 with TRBJ2-5; 13 bases map to TRBD2. The germline V gene encodes CDR1 SGHNT and CDR2 YYREEE (reference sequence). The trim removed 4 bases at V and 0 bases at J, leaving 9 bases unmatched. The CDR3 has 18 amino acids. The CDR3 nucleotides are TGTGCCAGCAGCAAACTAAGGACTAGCGGGGGAAACCAAGAGACCCAGTACTTC. This encodes CASSKLRTSGGNQETQYF.

The chain recombines TRBV7-2 with TRBJ1-1; TRBD1 might be the D (6 bases). The CDR3 spans 17 residues. Germline V CDR1 and CDR2: SGHTA, FQGNSA. Trimming shortened V by 4 bases and J by 0 bases, and 18 bases separated the two germline ends. CDR3 region: CASSSIVRAGVNTEAFF. DNA of the CDR3: TGTGCCAGCAGCTCCATCGTGAGGGCAGGGGTGAACACTGAAGCTTTCTTT. Using reference TRBV7-2 and TRBJ1-1 for the parts outside the CDR3, the full variable domain is GAGVSQSPSNKVTEKGKDVELRCDPISGHTALYWYRQSLGQGLEFLIYFQGNSAPDKSGLPSDRFSAERTGGSVSTLTIQRTQQEDSAVYLCASSSIVRAGVNTEAFFGQGTRLTVV.

This chain joins TRBV29-1 and TRBJ2-3; D unresolved. V was shortened by 5 bases and J by 0 bases, with 12 bases between the two germline ends. The CDR3 consists of 14 residues. From germline, CDR1 is SQVTM and CDR2 ANQGSEA. Written as DNA, the CDR3 is TGCAGCGTTCGCCGGATAGATAGCACAGATACGCAGTATTTT. Protein sequence: CSVRRIDSTDTQYF.

V is TRBV29-1 and J is TRBJ1-1; D gene ambiguous. Germline CDR1 reads SQVTM; CDR2 reads ANQGSEA. Trimming pared 1 base from V and 4 bases from J, leaving 10 bases between. The CDR3 extends over 13 amino acids. As DNA, the CDR3 is TGCAGCGTTGAAGGGGCAGAAGGCACTGAAGCTTTCTTT. This codes for CSVEGAEGTEAFF.

V usage is TRBV21-1 and J usage is TRBJ2-3; TRBD1, the table's D call, was not compared with the DNA. TRBV21-1 is annotated as a pseudogene. The CDR3 consists of 15 residues. CDR3 nucleotides: TGTGCCAGCAGCAAAGGCACTGGGCGCACAGATACGCAGTATTTT. Its translation: CASSKGTGRTDTQYF.

V gene TRBV2 combines with J gene TRBJ1-2; TRBD1 is a possible D gene (5 bases). The CDR3 consists of 12 residues. Trimming removed 4 bases from V and 8 bases from J, with 11 bases in between. Germline assignment: CDR1 SNHLY and CDR2 FYNNEI. The CDR3 bases are TGTGCCAGCAGTGGAGGGACGGGAGGCTACACCTTC. Translation gives CASSGGTGGYTF.

This chain uses TRBV2 with TRBJ1-5; D remains unclear. Germline lookup yields CDR1 SNHLY and CDR2 FYNNEI. V lost 3 bases and J lost 3, with 12 bases in between. The CDR3 is 15 residues long. The CDR3 DNA reads as TGTGCCAGCAGTGAGGTCAAAAGTACCAATCAGCCCCAGCATTTT. Protein: CASSEVKSTNQPQHF.

The V gene is TRBV19, the J gene TRBJ1-1, with TRBD1 as a possible D gene (6 bases). V was clipped by 3 bases and J by 2 bases, with 22 bases between them. Germline V gene data show CDR1 as LNHDA and CDR2 as SQIVND (reference sequence). The CDR3 contains 18 residues. DNA for the CDR3: TGTGCCAGTAGTATGCTCTTCGGATCCGGACAGCGAAACACTGAAGCTTTCTTT. Residues: CASSMLFGSGQRNTEAFF.

V and J are TRBV7-2 and TRBJ2-2; maybe TRBD1 (6 bases). This CDR3 region has 16 residues. Germline CDR1 SGHTA, CDR2 FQGNSA. The V end lost 5 bases, the J end lost 1 base, and 14 bases lay between the germline ends. DNA of the CDR3: TGTGCCAGCAGCCCGGGACACTCCCTGAACACCGGGGAGCTGTTTTTT. Its translation: CASSPGHSLNTGELFF.

A single count supports this clone. The V call is TRBV2, the J call TRBJ2-1, with D perhaps TRBD1 (5 bases). The V gene's germline CDR1 is SNHLY and CDR2 FYNNEI. CDR3 size: 12 residues. The V gene lost 6 bases and the J gene lost 9 bases, with 12 bases spanning the gap. The CDR3 loop reads CASRTDTAEQFF. DNA for the CDR3: TGTGCCAGCAGGACAGATACGGCTGAGCAGTTCTTC.

V usage is TRBV6-5 and J usage is TRBJ1-2, with D hard to call. Germline V gene sequence: CDR1 MNHEY, CDR2 SVGAGI. The CDR3 consists of 12 residues. V dropped 6 bases and J dropped 7 bases, with 12 bases sitting between them. In DNA form, the CDR3 reads TGTGCCAGCAGGACATCGTCCCGTGGCTACACCTTC. Protein: CASRTSSRGYTF.

The rearrangement uses TRBV11-2 and TRBJ1-1; the D gene is possibly TRBD1 (6 bases). Deletions cut 3 bases from V and 10 bases from J, with 18 bases between. CDR3 size: 14 residues. CDR1 is SGHAT, CDR2 FQNNGV, per germline. The CDR3 DNA follows: TGTGCCAGCAGCTTCGATCCCACAGGGAGGGCAGCTTTCTTT. Translated: CASSFDPTGRAAFF.

In this sample, this clone turned up once. The chain has TRBV4-3 and TRBJ2-3; 11 nucleotides agree with TRBD2. Trimming cost V 1 base and J 0 bases; bases outside gene matches: 9. The CDR3 loop spans 19 amino acids. Germline V lookup: CDR1 LGHNA, CDR2 YSLEER. This CDR3 is CASSQALAGGSTSTDTQYF. For the CDR3, the DNA is TGCGCCAGCAGCCAAGCTCTAGCGGGGGGCTCAACTAGCACAGATACGCAGTATTTT.

This clone was observed once. The chain couples TRBV5-5 to TRBJ2-5; 10 bases map to TRBD2. The length of the CDR3 is 14 residues. Germline CDR1 reads SGHKS; CDR2 reads YYEKEE (reference sequence). V was clipped by 4 bases and J by 3 bases; unmatched bases: 3. CDR3 sequence: CASSLSGGEETQYF. In DNA form, the CDR3 reads TGTGCCAGCAGCCTCAGCGGGGGGGAAGAGACCCAGTACTTC.

The genes are TRBV5-4 and TRBJ2-3, with TRBD2 identical over 9 bases. Germline V CDR1 and CDR2: SGHNT, YYREEE (reference sequence). V trimming: 5 bases; J trimming: 0 bases; junction bases outside the gene matches: 7. This CDR3 spans 16 amino acids. In nucleotides, the CDR3 is TGTGCCAGCAGATTCAGGCTAGCGGGGAGCACAGATACGCAGTATTTT. Amino acids: CASRFRLAGSTDTQYF.

V usage is TRBV4-3 and J usage is TRBJ1-2, with 10 bases aligning to TRBD1. The J segment lost 4 bases and the V segment lost 7 bases, leaving 15 bases of the junction unmatched. This CDR3 region has 17 residues. CDR1 LGHNA and CDR2 YSLEER come from the germline V gene. DNA of the CDR3: TGCGCCAGCAAACGCAGAGGGACAGGACAGGGGGTCTATGGCTACACCTTC. It is translated as CASKRRGTGQGVYGYTF.